This TCR beta chain was sequenced during a study of blood T cell repertoires in COVID-19. For the study at large: Samples representing acute and convalescent COVID-19 were sourced from the United States, Italy and Spain.

Source study methods: Nucleated cell counts were estimated from reference gene primer amplification. Generated by immunoSEQ multiplex PCR, the TCRdb table keeps only in-frame clones and is missing some. The DNA was the basis for D and trimming; V, J and clone size are from that table. This sample yields over 140,000 clones, of which about 77% are seen a single time; roughly 10% belongs to the top ten. V lost 3 bases to trimming and J lost 4 bases; unmatched junction nucleotides: 2. This CDR3 is 13 amino acids long. Germline V CDR1 and CDR2: SGHDT, YYEEEE. This clone occurred a few times. The sample comprised peripheral blood. The receptor's source is a woman between 45 and 60 years old with active or convalescent COVID-19. The V gene is TRBV5-6, the J gene TRBJ2-7, with 9 bases identical to TRBD1. CDR3 coding DNA: TGTGCCAGCAGCTCAGGGACAGGGTACGAGCAGTACTTC. It yields the protein CASSSGTGYEQYF.